This T cell receptor beta chain stems from a study of identifying expanded T cells in peripheral blood. To note about this clone: Its antigen is as yet unknown.

Some clones are missing from TCRdb's copy, which holds only in-frame ones; the method was immunoSEQ multiplex PCR. The sample has 80,000 or so clones; around four fifths are singletons. Study conclusions and caveats: Variance in clone template counts between roughly 2-week samples significantly increased with total template count across all healthy donors.

The CDR3 contains 15 residues. The V gene's germline CDR1 is SGHAT and CDR2 FQNNGV. Trimming shortened V by 5 bases and J by 0 bases, and 14 bases separated the two germline ends. Sequences were obtained from blood. The receptor was derived from a person aged 18 to 75 in good health. This chain connects TRBV11-2 to TRBJ2-7; tentative D call: TRBD2 (6 bases). The CDR3 bases are TGTGCCAGCAGCCCCCGGACGGGACTCTCCTACGAGCAGTACTTC. Its protein is CASSPRTGLSYEQYF.